These 19 T cell receptor beta chains came from one sample sequenced in a study of blood T cell repertoires in COVID-19. Only in-frame clones appear in the TCRdb table, and some are missing; sequencing was by immunoSEQ multiplex PCR. In the table there are about 120,000 clones, 90% of which are singletons. Material: peripheral blood. The source is a woman aged 55-70 years with COVID-19, enrolled during active disease.

The V and J genes are TRBV7-6 and TRBJ2-4, with D maybe TRBD1 (5 bases). The CDR3 sequence is 11 residues long. In germline, CDR1 is SGHVS, CDR2 FNYEAQ. The V and J ends lost 5 bases and 13 bases respectively, with 12 bases between them. CDR3 sequence: CASSPGDSQYF. CDR3 nucleotides: TGTGCCAGCAGCCCAGGCGACAGCCAGTACTTC.

The V call is TRBV6-2 or TRBV6-3, the J call TRBJ1-5; 10 bases are a match to TRBD1. The CDR3 sequence is 16 residues long. Trimming cost V 5 bases and J 2 bases; bases outside gene matches: 6. Germline values: CDR1 MNHEY, CDR2 SVGEGT. CDR3 bases: TGTGCCAGCAGTCCGGCAGGGACAGGGGGCAATCAGCCCCAGCATTTT. Its protein product is CASSPAGTGGNQPQHF.

The chain combines TRBV7-2 with TRBJ1-2, with a tentative D call TRBD1 (6 bases). This CDR3 is 15 amino acids long. The ends were cut back, 4 bases at V and 0 bases at J, with 12 bases in the middle. The germline V gene encodes CDR1 SGHTA and CDR2 FQGNSA. As DNA, the CDR3 is TGTGCCAGCAGCTCCTGGGACAACCCTAACTATGGCTACACCTTC. This encodes CASSSWDNPNYGYTF. The entire variable domain, with the rest obtained from reference TRBV7-2 and TRBJ1-2, is as follows: GAGVSQSPSNKVTEKGKDVELRCDPISGHTALYWYRQSLGQGLEFLIYFQGNSAPDKSGLPSDRFSAERTGGSVSTLTIQRTQQEDSAVYLCASSSWDNPNYGYTFGSGTRLTVV.

V is TRBV14 and J is TRBJ2-7, with D possibly TRBD1 on 6 matching bases. This CDR3 region has 13 residues. V was shortened by 1 base and J by 6 bases, with 10 bases between the two germline ends. Germline CDR1 SGHDN, CDR2 FVKESK. CDR3 nucleotide sequence: TGTGCCAGCAGCCAAGTAAGGGGGTCCGAGCAGTACTTC. This gives the protein CASSQVRGSEQYF.

J is TRBJ1-3 and V is TRBV18, with 7 nucleotides matching TRBD1. Germline CDR1 reads KGHSH; CDR2 reads LQKENI. V lost 3 bases, J lost 4 bases, and 6 bases stayed unmatched. The length of the CDR3 is 15 residues. The CDR3 region is CASSPPTGIGNTIYF. Here the CDR3 DNA reads TGTGCCAGCTCACCGCCGACAGGGATCGGAAACACCATATATTTT.

The chain carries TRBV14 and TRBJ1-2; no reliable D call. The CDR3 extends over 13 amino acids. The V end was cut by 4 bases, the J end by 3 bases, with 9 bases between. Germline V gene data show CDR1 as SGHDN and CDR2 as FVKESK. The CDR3 sequence: CASSPTLHYGYTF. The CDR3 DNA follows: TGTGCCAGCAGCCCTACACTACACTATGGCTACACCTTC.

Comment on this clone: This specimen includes other DNA sequences encoding the same CDR3. This rearrangement joins TRBV5-1 to TRBJ2-5; D is possibly TRBD2 (6 bases). The CDR3 loop spans 13 amino acids. V dropped 2 bases and J dropped 3 bases, with 8 bases sitting between them. Germline V gives CDR1 SGHRS, CDR2 YFSETQ. CDR3 in DNA: TGCGCCAGCAGCTTCGGCGGGGAAGAGACCCAGTACTTC. Protein: CASSFGGEETQYF.

The genes are TRBV6-5 and TRBJ2-7; a weak D match, TRBD2 (6 bases). Germline values: CDR1 MNHEY, CDR2 SVGAGI. Trimming took 7 bases from V and 6 from J, leaving 22 bases between them. CDR3 size: 15 residues. The CDR3: CASNNRGRGRGEQYF. The CDR3 DNA follows: TGTGCCAGCAATAATCGAGGGCGGGGCCGGGGCGAGCAGTACTTC.

The chain recombines TRBV3-1 (or the pseudogene TRBV3-2) with TRBJ2-7; 9 bases agree with TRBD1. CDR1 is LGHDT and CDR2 is YNNKEL in the germline V gene (reference sequence). V dropped 1 base and J dropped 2; count of bases not matched to a gene: 6. CDR3 length: 16 amino acids. The CDR3 spells CASSQGGTGKTYEQYF. The DNA of the CDR3 is TGTGCCAGCAGCCAAGGAGGGACAGGGAAGACCTACGAGCAGTACTTC.

This clone was seen a single time. V is TRBV2 and J is TRBJ1-5; D possibly corresponds to TRBD1 (6 bases). Trimming cost V 6 bases and J 5 bases, with 20 bases left between them. Germline-derived CDR1 and CDR2 are SNHLY and FYNNEI. The CDR3 is 16 residues long. CDR3 nucleotide sequence: TGTGCCAGCAGGGAAAAATGGACAGCCGAAGATCAGCCCCAGCATTTT. Its protein product is CASREKWTAEDQPQHF. Together with reference TRBV2 and TRBJ1-5, the CDR3 gives the full variable domain: EPEVTQTPSHQVTQMGQEVILRCVPISNHLYFYWYRQILGQKVEFLVSFYNNEISEKSEIFDDQFSVERPDGSNFTLKIRSTKLEDSAMYFCASREKWTAEDQPQHFGDGTRLSIL.

The chain is built from TRBV7-2 and TRBJ1-2, with 7 nucleotides matching TRBD1. CDR3 length: 15 residues. Germline loops: CDR1 SGHTA, CDR2 FQGNSA. Trimming cost V 0 bases and J 4 bases; bases outside gene matches: 5. CDR3 residues: CASSLAGQASYGYTF. The CDR3 nucleotides are TGTGCCAGCAGCTTAGCAGGACAGGCTTCCTATGGCTACACCTTC.

This chain links TRBV6-6 with TRBJ2-1; possible D gene TRBD1, 6 bases. Trimming shortened V by 7 bases and J by 9 bases, and 16 bases separated the two germline ends. The CDR3 has 13 residues. Germline CDR1 is MNHNY and CDR2 is SVGAGI (reference sequence). CDR3 DNA: TGTGCCAGCACCCACAGGGTTCTGGTTGAGCAGTTCTTC. It encodes CASTHRVLVEQFF.

V is TRBV6-2 or TRBV6-3 and J is TRBJ2-2; possibly TRBD1 for D (6 bases). The V end lost 4 bases, the J end lost 0 bases, and 9 bases lay between the germline ends. The CDR3 length is 15 residues. The germline V gene has CDR1 MNHEY and CDR2 SVGEGT. CDR3 coding DNA: TGTGCCAGCAGTTGGGACATCCCGAACACCGGGGAGCTGTTTTTT. Its protein is CASSWDIPNTGELFF.

The chain couples TRBV7-2 to TRBJ2-1; TRBD1 is a possible D gene (6 bases). This CDR3 region has 11 residues. Germline CDR1 and CDR2: SGHTA and FQGNSA. The V end lost 6 bases, the J end lost 12 bases, and 12 bases lay between the germline ends. The CDR3 coding sequence is TGTGCCAGCAGAACAGGGACCGGGCAGTTCTTC. This sequence encodes CASRTGTGQFF.

This sequence joins TRBV3-1 (or the pseudogene TRBV3-2) and TRBJ2-7, with 8 bases aligning to TRBD2. V was pared by 7 bases and J by 1 base, with 18 bases of the junction left unmatched. The CDR3 consists of 18 residues. CDR1 is LGHDT and CDR2 is YNNKEL in the germline V gene (reference sequence). This CDR3 is CASNLRAGGDLRSYEQYF. CDR3 in DNA: TGTGCCAGCAACCTCAGGGCGGGGGGCGACTTAAGGTCCTACGAGCAGTACTTC.

The chain uses TRBV6-6 and TRBJ2-1; 9 bases line up with TRBD1. The V gene end was trimmed by 4 bases and the J gene end by 8 bases; junction bases not matched to a gene: 9. Looked up from germline, CDR1 is MNHNY and CDR2 is SVGAGI (reference sequence). This CDR3 has 15 residues. The CDR3 loop is CASSSPTGGVYEQFF. DNA of the CDR3: TGTGCCAGCAGTTCCCCGACAGGGGGAGTCTATGAGCAGTTCTTC.

The chain has TRBV15 and TRBJ1-2; D is ambiguous. Germline V gene lookup returns CDR1 LNHNV and CDR2 YYDKDF (reference sequence). The CDR3 spans 16 residues. Trimming removed 2 bases from V and 8 bases from J, with 21 bases in between. The CDR3 bases are TGTGCCACCAGCAGATCGCCTCCCCGGGCCCGGGGAGGCTACACCTTC. Translated: CATSRSPPRARGGYTF.

The chain carries TRBV30 and TRBJ1-2, with no clear D. V was cut by 4 bases and J by 10 bases, with 16 bases left in between. CDR3 length: 12 residues. CDR1 and CDR2 (germline): GTSNPN, SVGIG (reference sequence). The CDR3 region has the DNA TGTGCCTGGACCCGGAGGGTAGAAGACTACACCTTC. Protein product: CAWTRRVEDYTF.

The V gene is TRBV10-3, the J gene TRBJ1-1; 9 bases match TRBD1. The V gene end was trimmed by 5 bases and the J gene end by 2 bases; junction bases not matched to a gene: 6. The CDR3 consists of 15 residues. Germline V gene lookup returns CDR1 ENHRY and CDR2 SYGVKD. CDR3 region: CAISYETGGNTEAFF. CDR3 DNA: TGTGCCATCAGTTACGAGACAGGGGGAAACACTGAAGCTTTCTTT.